This TCR beta chain came from a study of post-analysis software for immune sequencing data. General study points: Comparison with controls showed significantly lower normalized Chao1 diversity in multiple sclerosis patients. Same-batch preparations were strongly co-clustered by F measure. Relative to controls, patients had 4 or 5 TRBV segments at higher frequency, with TRBV5-6, TRBV5-1 and TRBV20-1 among these.

CDR1 MNHEY and CDR2 SVGAGI come from the germline V gene. Trimming left V 6 bases short and J 1 base short, with 13 bases between. This CDR3 spans 16 amino acids. The TCR beta cDNA libraries carried unique molecular identifiers. MiXCR, run by TCRdb on the PCR reads, gives a single entry per CDR3 protein. In the table there are under 650,000 distinct CDR3 sequences, 40% to 50% of which are singletons. This clonotype was found a few times. The antigen remains unidentified. The chain carries TRBV6-5 and TRBJ2-6; D is unclear. Sample: blood. This TCR was recovered from a girl under 18 with multiple sclerosis. The CDR3 DNA sequence: TGTGCCAGCAGCTCCCACGACCTTTCTGGGGCCAACGTCCTGACTTTC. It yields the protein CASSSHDLSGANVLTF.